Listed below are T cell receptor beta chains from one sample, sequenced in a study of cytomegalovirus exposure and HLA in healthy donors. Clones were read by immunoSEQ multiplex PCR, and TCRdb kept only the in-frame ones, dropping some. The sample comprises some 62,000 clones, 70% to 90% of which are singletons, and 1.4% rests with the top ten. The material sequenced was PBMCs. The receptors derive from a man between 18 and 29 years old in good health and CMV-seronegative. The CDR3 runs from the conserved cysteine through the conserved F or W. The D gene is left open where the match is weak. Size values are once, few and many counts, or a class for expanded clones, and some rows have none.

v_call	clone_size	j_call	d_call	cdr3_nt	cdr3_aa
TRBV6-1	-	TRBJ2-7	-	TGTGCCAGCAGCGCATCCGGGACAACTTACGAGCAGTACTTC	CASSASGTTYEQYF
TRBV7-8	-	TRBJ2-5	-	TGTGCCAGCAGTCCCACAAATCAAGAGACCCAGTACTTC	CASSPTNQETQYF
TRBV7-9	-	TRBJ2-3	TRBD2	TGTGCCAGCAGCCCCTCCCTTCTAGCGGGGCTCCGATATACGCAGTATTTT	CASSPSLLAGLRYTQYF
TRBV5-1	-	TRBJ2-7	-	TGCGCCAGCAGCTTGCAGGGTGACTACGAGCAGTACTTC	CASSLQGDYEQYF
TRBV28	-	TRBJ2-5	-	TGTGCCACTTGTCGTGTCCAAGAGACCCAGTACTTC	CATCRVQETQYF
TRBV7-9	-	TRBJ2-1	TRBD1	TGTGCCAGCAGCCCCCGGGACAGTGTCTACAATGAGCAGTTCTTC	CASSPRDSVYNEQFF
TRBV5-1	-	TRBJ2-7	-	TGCGCCAGCAGCTTGGCAGGGCTCTACGAGCAGTACTTC	CASSLAGLYEQYF
TRBV19	-	TRBJ1-2	-	TGTGCCAGTAGTATCCAGGGCAGGGATGGCTACACCTTC	CASSIQGRDGYTF
TRBV6-5	-	TRBJ2-1	-	TGTGCCAGCAGTTACTATGGGAGAGCAGATGAGCAGTTCTTC	CASSYYGRADEQFF
TRBV6-5	-	TRBJ1-1	TRBD1	TGTGCCAGCACCTCCCCAGGGGGCAGGACTGAAGCTTTCTTT	CASTSPGGRTEAFF
TRBV6-5	-	TRBJ1-4	-	TGTGCCAGCAGTTACTCGAGTAAGGGGGAAAAACTGTTTTTT	CASSYSSKGEKLFF
TRBV6-4	-	TRBJ2-7	-	TGTGCCAGCAGTCCCGTCCGGTTTAGCTCCTACGAGCAGTACTTC	CASSPVRFSSYEQYF
TRBV9	-	TRBJ2-2	-	TGTGCCAGCAGCGTAGTTCAGGGGGGAACCGGGGAGCTGTTTTTT	CASSVVQGGTGELFF
TRBV5-1	-	TRBJ2-3	-	TGCGCCAGCAGCCGGTCTAGCACAGATACGCAGTATTTT	CASSRSSTDTQYF
TRBV7-6	-	TRBJ1-1	TRBD1	TGTGCCAGCAGCCGACAGGGGAGGGCCGAAAGCACTGAAGCTTTCTTT	CASSRQGRAESTEAFF
TRBV9	-	TRBJ2-4	-	TGTGCCAGCAGCGTAGAAGAAGGCAGGGGTAAAAACATTCAGTACTTC	CASSVEEGRGKNIQYF
TRBV7-8	few	TRBJ1-5	TRBD1	TGTGCCAGCAGCTTAGCCTCGACAGGGATCAATCAGCCCCAGCATTTT	CASSLASTGINQPQHF
TRBV6-5	once	TRBJ2-7	TRBD1	TGTGCCAGCAGCCGGACAGGGAACTACGAGCAGTACTTC	CASSRTGNYEQYF
TRBV2	-	TRBJ1-2	-	TGTGCCAGGACCGCTAGCAGGCAAAGCGATGGCTACACCTTC	CARTASRQSDGYTF
TRBV29-1	-	TRBJ2-5	TRBD2	TGCAGCGTTGTTGGGACTAGCGGAGAGACCCAGTACTTC	CSVVGTSGETQYF
TRBV29-1	few	TRBJ1-5	-	TGCAGCGTTACGACAGTTCTCGGTCAGCCCCAGCATTTT	CSVTTVLGQPQHF
TRBV5-4	once	TRBJ1-2	TRBD1	TGTGCCAGCACCTCAACAGGGGAAGGCTACACCTTC	CASTSTGEGYTF
TRBV7-2	-	TRBJ2-5	-	TGTGCCAGCAGCTTCGGGGGACAAGAGACCCAGTACTTC	CASSFGGQETQYF
TRBV28	-	TRBJ1-6	-	TGTGCCAGCAGGCCCCCGGGACTAGATAATTCACCCCTCCACTTT	CASRPPGLDNSPLHF
TRBV7-9	few	TRBJ2-3	-	TGTGCCAGCAGCTTAAAGGGACACAATACAGATACGCAGTATTTT	CASSLKGHNTDTQYF
TRBV6-5	-	TRBJ1-5	-	TGTGCCAGCAGATCCCTTAATAGCAATCAGCCCCAGCATTTT	CASRSLNSNQPQHF
TRBV27	-	TRBJ2-5	TRBD1	TGTGCCAGCAGTCTAGGACAGGGGGAGACCCAGTACTTC	CASSLGQGETQYF
TRBV28	-	TRBJ1-1	-	TGTGCCAGCAGTGTAACAGTGGGGGGCACTGAAGCTTTCTTT	CASSVTVGGTEAFF
TRBV11-3	once	TRBJ2-7	-	TGTGCCAGCAGGAAAGGGTCGGGGAACGAGCAGTACTTC	CASRKGSGNEQYF